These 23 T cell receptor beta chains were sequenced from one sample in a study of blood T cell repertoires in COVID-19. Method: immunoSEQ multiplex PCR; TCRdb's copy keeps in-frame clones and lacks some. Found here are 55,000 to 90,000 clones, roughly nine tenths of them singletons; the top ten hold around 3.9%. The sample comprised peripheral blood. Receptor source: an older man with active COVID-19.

The CDR3 spells CATSQTGGRTGELFF. CDR3 nucleotide sequence: TGTGCCACCAGCCAGACAGGGGGTAGGACCGGGGAGCTGTTTTTT. V and J are TRBV24-1 and TRBJ2-2; 9 bases map to TRBD1. The germline CDR1 and CDR2 sequences are KGHDR and SFDVKD. The V and J ends lost 7 bases and 5 bases, in that order; junction bases with no gene match: 7. The CDR3 extends over 15 amino acids.

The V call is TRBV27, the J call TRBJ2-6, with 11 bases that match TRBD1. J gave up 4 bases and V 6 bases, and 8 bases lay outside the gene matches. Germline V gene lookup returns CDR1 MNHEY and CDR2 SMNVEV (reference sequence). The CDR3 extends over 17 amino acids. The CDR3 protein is CASRSGTGGVGANVLTF. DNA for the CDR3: TGTGCCAGCAGATCCGGGACAGGGGGAGTAGGGGCCAACGTCCTGACTTTC.

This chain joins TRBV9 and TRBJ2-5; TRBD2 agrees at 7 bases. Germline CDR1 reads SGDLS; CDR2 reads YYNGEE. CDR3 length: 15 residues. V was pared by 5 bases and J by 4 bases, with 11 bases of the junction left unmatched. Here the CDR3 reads CASRPLGEGRETQYF. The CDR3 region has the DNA TGTGCCAGCAGACCCCTGGGGGAGGGCCGAGAGACCCAGTACTTC.

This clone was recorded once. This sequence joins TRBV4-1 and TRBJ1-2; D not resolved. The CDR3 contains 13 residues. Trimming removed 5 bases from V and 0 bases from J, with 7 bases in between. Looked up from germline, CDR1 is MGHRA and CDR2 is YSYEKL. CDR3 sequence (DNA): TGCGCCAGCAGCGAGCCGCCTAACTATGGCTACACCTTC. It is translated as CASSEPPNYGYTF.

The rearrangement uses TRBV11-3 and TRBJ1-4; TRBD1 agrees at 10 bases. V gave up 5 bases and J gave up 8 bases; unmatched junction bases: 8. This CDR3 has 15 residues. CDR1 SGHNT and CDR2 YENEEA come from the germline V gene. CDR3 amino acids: CASSQRQGAVEKLFF. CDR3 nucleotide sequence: TGTGCCAGCAGCCAGAGACAGGGGGCGGTGGAAAAACTGTTTTTT.

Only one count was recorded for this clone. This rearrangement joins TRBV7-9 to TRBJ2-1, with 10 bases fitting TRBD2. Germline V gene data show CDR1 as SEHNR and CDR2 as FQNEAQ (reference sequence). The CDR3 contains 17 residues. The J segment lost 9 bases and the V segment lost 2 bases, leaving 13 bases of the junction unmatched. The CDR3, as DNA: TGTGCCAGCAGCTTACACCGCCCTAGCGGGAGTGGTGTTGAGCAGTTCTTC. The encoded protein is CASSLHRPSGSGVEQFF.

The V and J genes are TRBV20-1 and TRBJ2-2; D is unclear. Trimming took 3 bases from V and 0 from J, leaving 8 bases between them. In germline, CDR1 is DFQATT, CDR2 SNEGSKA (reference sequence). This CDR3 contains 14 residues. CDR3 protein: CSASGLANTGELFF. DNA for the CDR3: TGCAGTGCTAGTGGCTTAGCGAACACCGGGGAGCTGTTTTTT.

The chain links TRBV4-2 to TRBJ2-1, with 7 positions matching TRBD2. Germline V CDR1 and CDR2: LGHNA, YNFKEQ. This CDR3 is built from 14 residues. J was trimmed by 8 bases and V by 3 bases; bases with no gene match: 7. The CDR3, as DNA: TGTGCCAGCAGCCACGGGGAGGGTAGGCATGAGCAGTTCTTC. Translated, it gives CASSHGEGRHEQFF.

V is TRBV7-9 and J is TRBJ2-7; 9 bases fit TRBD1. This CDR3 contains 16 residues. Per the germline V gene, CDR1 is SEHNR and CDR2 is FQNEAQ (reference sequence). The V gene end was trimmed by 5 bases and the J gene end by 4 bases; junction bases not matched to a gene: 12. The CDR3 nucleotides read TGTGCCAGCAGCCTGACTGGGGGGACAGGGCTTTACGAGCAGTACTTC. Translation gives CASSLTGGTGLYEQYF.

As DNA, the CDR3 is TGTGCCAGCAGCTACCCGGAGGGCAGGGAGCAGTACTTC. Translated, it gives CASSYPEGREQYF. The V gene is TRBV5-4, the J gene TRBJ2-7; tentatively, D is TRBD2 (6 bases). The CDR3 covers 13 residues. Germline assignment: CDR1 SGHNT and CDR2 YYREEE (reference sequence). With 3 bases removed from V and 7 bases from J, the gap between germline ends came to 14 bases. Based on the CDR3 plus reference TRBV5-4 and TRBJ2-7, the full variable domain is ETGVTQSPTHLIKTRGQQVTLRCSSQSGHNTVSWYQQALGQGPQFIFQYYREEENGRGNFPPRFSGLQFPNYSSELNVNALELDDSALYLCASSYPEGREQYFGPGTRLTVT.

The CDR3 reads CAWSEFGGARSRNQPQHF. The CDR3 nucleotides are TGTGCCTGGAGCGAATTCGGGGGGGCCCGGTCCCGCAATCAGCCCCAGCATTTT. The rearrangement joins TRBV30 to TRBJ1-5; maybe TRBD1 (6 bases). The V end was cut by 3 bases, the J end by 2 bases, with 23 bases between. There are 18 residues in the CDR3. Germline V gene lookup returns CDR1 GTSNPN and CDR2 SVGIG (reference sequence).

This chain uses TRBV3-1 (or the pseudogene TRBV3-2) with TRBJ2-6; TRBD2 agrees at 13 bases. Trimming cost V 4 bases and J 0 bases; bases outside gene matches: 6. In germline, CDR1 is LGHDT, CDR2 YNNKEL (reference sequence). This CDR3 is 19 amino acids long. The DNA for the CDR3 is TGTGCCAGCAGCCCGGGACTAGCGGGACCCAACTCTGGGGCCAACGTCCTGACTTTC. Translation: CASSPGLAGPNSGANVLTF.

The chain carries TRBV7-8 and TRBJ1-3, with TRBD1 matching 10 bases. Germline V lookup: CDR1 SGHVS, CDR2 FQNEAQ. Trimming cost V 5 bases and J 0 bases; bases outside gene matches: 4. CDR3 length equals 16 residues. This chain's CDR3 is CASSRRQGASGNTIYF. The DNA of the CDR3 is TGTGCCAGCAGCCGACGACAGGGGGCCTCTGGAAACACCATATATTTT.

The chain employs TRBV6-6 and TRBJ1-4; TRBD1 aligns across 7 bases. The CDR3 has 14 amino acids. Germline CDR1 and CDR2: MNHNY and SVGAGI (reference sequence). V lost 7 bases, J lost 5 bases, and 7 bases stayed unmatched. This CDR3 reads CASKADRSNEKLFF. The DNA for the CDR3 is TGTGCCAGCAAGGCGGACAGGTCAAATGAAAAACTGTTTTTT.

The CDR3 region has the DNA TGTGCCAGCAGTCCTGACTACTCCCCCAACGAGCAGTACTTC. Its translation is CASSPDYSPNEQYF. The rearrangement links TRBV6-5 to TRBJ2-7; a possible D gene is TRBD2 (5 bases). Germline V CDR1 and CDR2: MNHEY, SVGAGI. Deletions cut 5 bases from V and 5 bases from J, with 16 bases between. The CDR3 length is 14 residues.

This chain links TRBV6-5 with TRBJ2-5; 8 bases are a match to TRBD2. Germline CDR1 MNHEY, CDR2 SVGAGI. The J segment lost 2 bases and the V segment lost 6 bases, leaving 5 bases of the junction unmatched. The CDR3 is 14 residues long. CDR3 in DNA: TGTGCCAGCAGCCGGGGGGGACCGCAAGAGACCCAGTACTTC. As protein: CASSRGGPQETQYF.

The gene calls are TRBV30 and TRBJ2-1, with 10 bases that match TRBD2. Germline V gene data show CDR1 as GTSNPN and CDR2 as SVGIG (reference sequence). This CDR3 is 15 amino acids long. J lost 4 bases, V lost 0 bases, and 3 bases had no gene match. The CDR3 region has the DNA TGTGCCTGGAGTGTACTAGCGGGGCTTTACAATGAGCAGTTCTTC. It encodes CAWSVLAGLYNEQFF. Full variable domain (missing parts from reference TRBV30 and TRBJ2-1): SQTIHQWPATLVQPVGSPLSLECTVEGTSNPNLYWYRQAAGRGLQLLFYSVGIGQISSEVPQNLSASRPQDRQFILSSKKLLLSDSGFYLCAWSVLAGLYNEQFFGPGTRLTVL.

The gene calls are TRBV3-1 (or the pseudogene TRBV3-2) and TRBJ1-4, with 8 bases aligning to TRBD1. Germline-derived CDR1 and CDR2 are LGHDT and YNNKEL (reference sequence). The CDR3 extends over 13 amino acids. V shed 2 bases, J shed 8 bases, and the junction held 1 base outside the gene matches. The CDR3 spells CASSQYRGEKLFF. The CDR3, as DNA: TGTGCCAGCAGCCAATACAGGGGGGAAAAACTGTTTTTT.

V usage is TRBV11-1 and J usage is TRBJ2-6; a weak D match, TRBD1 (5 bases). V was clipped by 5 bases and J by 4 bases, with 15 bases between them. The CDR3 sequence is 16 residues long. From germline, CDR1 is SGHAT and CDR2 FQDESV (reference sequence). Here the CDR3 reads CASSHPQGSGANVLTF. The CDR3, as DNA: TGTGCCAGCAGCCATCCCCAGGGCTCGGGGGCCAACGTCCTGACTTTC.

The CDR3 DNA is TGTGCCAGCAGACTTAGGGGGAGCTCCTACGAGCAGTACTTC. Protein: CASRLRGSSYEQYF. V gene TRBV7-9 combines with J gene TRBJ2-7, with TRBD1 as a possible D gene (6 bases). V was trimmed by 6 bases and J by 0 bases, leaving 12 bases between them. This CDR3 is 14 amino acids long. CDR1 is SEHNR, CDR2 FQNEAQ, per germline (reference sequence).

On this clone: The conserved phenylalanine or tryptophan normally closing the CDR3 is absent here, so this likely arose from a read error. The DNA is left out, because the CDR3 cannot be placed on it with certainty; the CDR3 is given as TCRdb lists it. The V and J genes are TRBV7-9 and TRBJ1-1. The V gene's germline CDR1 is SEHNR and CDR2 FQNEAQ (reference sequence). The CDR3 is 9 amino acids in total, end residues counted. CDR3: CASSHRLPA.

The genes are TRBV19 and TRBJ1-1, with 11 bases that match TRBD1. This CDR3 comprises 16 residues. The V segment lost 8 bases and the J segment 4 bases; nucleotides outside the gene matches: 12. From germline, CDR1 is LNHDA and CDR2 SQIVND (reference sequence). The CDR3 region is CASLGPWGTGGTEAFF. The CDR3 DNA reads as TGTGCCAGTTTGGGGCCCTGGGGGACAGGGGGCACTGAAGCTTTCTTT.

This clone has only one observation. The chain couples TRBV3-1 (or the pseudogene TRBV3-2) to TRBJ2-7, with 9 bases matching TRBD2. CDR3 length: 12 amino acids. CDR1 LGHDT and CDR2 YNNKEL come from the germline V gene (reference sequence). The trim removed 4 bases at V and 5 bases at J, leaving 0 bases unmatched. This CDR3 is CASSRGGDEQYF. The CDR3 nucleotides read TGTGCCAGCAGCCGCGGGGGGGACGAGCAGTACTTC.